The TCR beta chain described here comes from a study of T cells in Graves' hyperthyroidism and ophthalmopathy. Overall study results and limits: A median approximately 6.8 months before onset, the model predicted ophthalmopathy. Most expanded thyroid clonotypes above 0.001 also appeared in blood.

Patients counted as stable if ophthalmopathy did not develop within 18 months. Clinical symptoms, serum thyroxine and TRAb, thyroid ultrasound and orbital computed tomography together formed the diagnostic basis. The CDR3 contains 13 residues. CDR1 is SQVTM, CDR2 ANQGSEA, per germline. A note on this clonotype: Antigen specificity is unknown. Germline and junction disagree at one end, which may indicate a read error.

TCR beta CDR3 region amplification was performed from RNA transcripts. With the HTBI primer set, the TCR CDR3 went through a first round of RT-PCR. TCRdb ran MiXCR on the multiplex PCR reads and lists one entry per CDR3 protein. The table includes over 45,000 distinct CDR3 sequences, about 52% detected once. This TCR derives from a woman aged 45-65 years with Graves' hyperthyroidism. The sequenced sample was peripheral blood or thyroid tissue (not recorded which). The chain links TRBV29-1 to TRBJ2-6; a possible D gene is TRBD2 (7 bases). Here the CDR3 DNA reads TGCGGCGCTGCGGGGGCTGGGGCCAACGTCCTGACCTTC. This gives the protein CGAAGAGANVLTF.